These 20 T cell receptor beta chains share one sample of origin, sequenced in a study of patients and donors after allogeneic stem cell transplantation. TCRdb used MiXCR to reprocess the RT-PCR reads, holding one entry per CDR3 protein. Found here are 190,000 or so distinct CDR3 sequences, less than 45% of them singletons; the top ten hold about 35%. Specimen: blood, either unsorted or a sorted T cell fraction (not recorded which). The receptors stem from a human donor who was either an allogeneic HSCT recipient or a stem cell or donor lymphocyte infusion donor (not recorded which). It is not recorded whose cells these are; they may come from a transplant donor.

The V call is TRBV20-1, the J call TRBJ1-2; no definite D call. Germline assignment: CDR1 DFQATT and CDR2 SNEGSKA (reference sequence). CDR3 length: 15 amino acids. V lost 4 bases and J lost 7, with 22 bases in between. The CDR3 region is CSATLGSGRLGGYTF. DNA for the CDR3: TGCAGTGCTACCTTAGGGAGTGGACGACTGGGTGGCTACACCTTC.

This clonotype was observed a handful of times. The chain uses TRBV15 and TRBJ1-1, with a tentative D call TRBD1 (6 bases). The CDR3 is made up of 11 amino acids. Germline CDR1 reads LNHNV; CDR2 reads YYDKDF (reference sequence). V was clipped by 6 bases and J by 5 bases, with 7 bases between them. The CDR3 DNA follows: TGTGCCACCAGAAGGGGGACTGAAGCTTTCTTT. It translates to CATRRGTEAFF.

The V gene is TRBV20-1, the J gene TRBJ2-3; 9 positions match TRBD2. The V and J ends lost 4 bases and 5 bases, in that order; junction bases with no gene match: 10. The CDR3 is made up of 15 amino acids. Germline CDR1 is DFQATT and CDR2 is SNEGSKA (reference sequence). The CDR3 DNA reads as TGCAGTGCTATGGGGGATGGACTAGCGATAGATACGCAGTATTTT. This codes for CSAMGDGLAIDTQYF.

There are a few counts of this clonotype. This chain connects TRBV2 to TRBJ2-1, with 7 nucleotides matching TRBD2. V lost 5 bases to trimming and J lost 4 bases; unmatched junction nucleotides: 5. Germline V CDR1 and CDR2: SNHLY, FYNNEI. This CDR3 is 14 amino acids long. The CDR3 protein is CASSKTSVYNEQFF. Written as DNA, the CDR3 is TGTGCCAGCAGTAAAACTAGCGTTTACAATGAGCAGTTCTTC.

V and J are TRBV4-1 and TRBJ2-5; D may be TRBD2 (6 bases). CDR1 is MGHRA, CDR2 YSYEKL, per germline. This CDR3 spans 16 amino acids. V lost 1 base and J 4 bases, leaving 16 bases between the germline ends. CDR3 amino acids: CASSQGLGSRGETQYF. The CDR3 DNA sequence: TGCGCCAGCAGCCAAGGACTCGGGAGTAGAGGAGAGACCCAGTACTTC.

The V call is TRBV7-3, the J call TRBJ1-2; perhaps TRBD1 as D (5 bases). Germline CDR1 SGHTA, CDR2 FQGTGA. V lost 2 bases and J 5 bases, leaving 12 bases between the germline ends. This CDR3 region has 14 residues. The CDR3 DNA sequence: TGTGCCAGCAGCTTACCGGGACGAGATTATGGCTACACCTTC. Amino acids: CASSLPGRDYGYTF.

CDR3 coding DNA: TGTGCCACCAGCAGAGAGTTTGAGACTAGCGGGAGTGAGCAGTTCTTC. Its protein is CATSREFETSGSEQFF. This rearrangement joins TRBV15 to TRBJ2-1, with 12 bases fitting TRBD2. The germline V gene has CDR1 LNHNV and CDR2 YYDKDF (reference sequence). This CDR3 spans 16 amino acids. Germline trimming cut 0 bases from V and 9 bases from J; bases unmatched to any gene: 6. Full variable domain (outside the CDR3, taken from reference TRBV15 and TRBJ2-1): DAMVIQNPRYQVTQFGKPVTLSCSQTLNHNVMYWYQQKSSQAPKLLFHYYDKDFNNEADTPDNFQSRRPNTSFCFLDIRSPGLGDTAMYLCATSREFETSGSEQFFGPGTRLTVL.

This chain connects TRBV3-1 to TRBJ2-5; 7 bases line up with TRBD2. There are 15 residues in the CDR3. V gave up 1 base and J gave up 2 bases; unmatched junction bases: 4. Germline V gene sequence: CDR1 LGHDT, CDR2 YNNKEL (reference sequence). The CDR3 nucleotides read TGTGCCAGCAGCCAAGGGCGGGAGTCGCAAGAGACCCAGTACTTC. Translation gives CASSQGRESQETQYF.

This rearrangement joins TRBV3-1 to TRBJ2-2; D is perhaps TRBD1 (5 bases). The ends were cut back, 3 bases at V and 5 bases at J, with 13 bases in the middle. Germline-derived CDR1 and CDR2 are LGHDT and YNNKEL (reference sequence). The CDR3 contains 15 residues. The chain's CDR3 is CASSHRPGQTGELFF. The DNA of the CDR3 is TGTGCCAGCAGCCATCGGCCAGGGCAAACCGGGGAGCTGTTTTTT.

This chain's CDR3 is CSALPGQGMNTEAFF. The CDR3 coding sequence is TGCAGTGCTCTTCCGGGACAGGGGATGAACACTGAAGCTTTCTTT. The chain joins TRBV20-1 to TRBJ1-1; 10 positions agree with TRBD1. V trimming: 5 bases; J trimming: 0 bases; junction bases outside the gene matches: 6. The CDR3 is 15 residues long. CDR1 is DFQATT, CDR2 SNEGSKA, per germline (reference sequence).

The CDR3 protein is CASRGTGEAGNTIYF. The CDR3 region has the DNA TGTGCCAGCAGGGGTACAGGGGAGGCTGGAAACACCATATATTTT. This rearrangement joins TRBV9 to TRBJ1-3; 7 bases agree with TRBD1. Germline loops: CDR1 SGDLS, CDR2 YYNGEE. The CDR3 runs 15 residues. With 5 bases clipped from V and 2 bases from J, the junction kept 7 bases outside the gene matches.

The rearrangement joins TRBV27 to TRBJ2-1, with 7 nucleotides matching TRBD2. This CDR3 has 13 amino acids. Germline V gene data show CDR1 as MNHEY and CDR2 as SMNVEV (reference sequence). The trim removed 3 bases at V and 9 bases at J, leaving 5 bases unmatched. The CDR3 loop is CASSFGTISEQFF. In DNA, the CDR3 is TGTGCCAGCAGTTTCGGGACTATTAGTGAGCAGTTCTTC.

This clonotype was observed a handful of times. The chain recombines TRBV29-1 with TRBJ1-4; possible D gene TRBD1, 6 bases. The germline CDR1 and CDR2 sequences are SQVTM and ANQGSEA. The CDR3 is 13 residues long. Trimming stripped 4 bases from V and 8 bases from J, with 14 bases between. The CDR3 sequence: CSVVRGVDEKLFF. Here the CDR3 DNA reads TGCAGCGTTGTAAGGGGGGTCGACGAAAAACTGTTTTTT.

The table lists this clonotype with a few counts. The J gene is TRBJ2-3, the V gene TRBV10-3; 11 nucleotides match TRBD2. Trimming removed 0 bases from V and 4 bases from J; junction bases left unmatched: 6. The CDR3 runs 17 residues. Germline CDR1 is ENHRY and CDR2 is SYGVKD. DNA for the CDR3: TGTGCCATCAGTGAGTCACTAGCGGGAGTTTCGGCAGATACGCAGTATTTT. It encodes CAISESLAGVSADTQYF.

V is TRBV12-3 or TRBV12-4 and J is TRBJ1-4; D unclear. Trimming shortened V by 8 bases and J by 5 bases, and 15 bases separated the two germline ends. There are 14 residues in the CDR3. The CDR3 spells CASGKDLGNEKLFF. The CDR3 coding sequence is TGTGCCAGCGGAAAGGACCTGGGAAATGAAAAACTGTTTTTT.

Only a few counts were recorded for this clonotype. The chain couples TRBV10-3 to TRBJ2-1, with 12 nucleotides matching TRBD2. V shed 3 bases and J 9 bases; nucleotides not matched to a gene: 6. The CDR3 extends over 15 amino acids. The V gene's germline CDR1 is ENHRY and CDR2 SYGVKD. The CDR3 DNA is TGTGCCATCAGTGATGTGGGGACTAGCGGGCTTGAGCAGTTCTTC. It specifies CAISDVGTSGLEQFF.

Only a few counts were recorded for this clonotype. V is TRBV29-1 and J is TRBJ2-1; a possible D gene is TRBD2 (5 bases). The CDR3 has 10 residues. Looked up from germline, CDR1 is SQVTM and CDR2 is ANQGSEA. V was shortened by 7 bases and J by 8 bases, with 9 bases between the two germline ends. CDR3 nucleotides: TGCAGCGCCTGGGGAGATGAGCAGTTCTTC. It is translated as CSAWGDEQFF.

This chain joins TRBV12-3 or TRBV12-4 and TRBJ1-1; no clear D gene. With 7 bases removed from V and 4 bases from J, the gap between germline ends came to 10 bases. The CDR3 is 12 amino acids. The chain's CDR3 is CASTGVFTEAFF. The CDR3 DNA sequence: TGTGCCAGCACCGGGGTTTTCACTGAAGCTTTCTTT.

In its sample, this clonotype was seen a few times. The chain couples TRBV28 to TRBJ2-1, with 7 bases that match TRBD2. CDR3 length: 14 residues. Germline lookup yields CDR1 MDHEN and CDR2 SYDVKM. Losses at the gene ends were 6 bases for V and 3 bases for J; bases not matched to a gene: 5. DNA of the CDR3: TGTGCCAGCAGCCCGGGAGGAGTCTACAATGAGCAGTTCTTC. Translation gives CASSPGGVYNEQFF.

The chain recombines TRBV29-1 with TRBJ2-1, with TRBD1 matching 7 bases. With V trimmed by 2 bases and J by 7 bases, 8 bases remained unmatched. Germline loops: CDR1 SQVTM, CDR2 ANQGSEA. CDR3 length: 14 residues. CDR3 in amino acids: CSVELQGSRNEQFF. The CDR3 DNA follows: TGCAGCGTTGAATTACAGGGGAGTAGGAATGAGCAGTTCTTC.